This T cell receptor (beta chain) was sequenced during a study of tumor and adjacent non-tumor tissue in lung cancer. Notes on the study in general: Tumor tissue had significantly higher TCR diversity than normal lung.

The table lists this clonotype with a count of one. What it recognizes is unknown. A junction boundary mismatches the germline segment, possibly from a read error. This CDR3 spans 14 amino acids. Germline assignment: CDR1 SQVTM and CDR2 ANQGSEA. Three rounds of nested PCR, following a modified ARM-PCR protocol, produced the TCRbeta library. TCRdb fed the multiplex PCR reads into MiXCR, producing one record per CDR3 protein. The sample holds about 98,000 distinct CDR3 sequences, 80% seen once. No cell sorting was done before RNA was extracted from the tissue. The normal lung tissue was taken more than 3 cm from the tumor edge.

The sequenced sample was distant non-tumor lung tissue. This clonotype was sampled from a man aged 55 to 70 with small cell lung cancer. The rearrangement uses TRBV29-1 and TRBJ2-3; D is uncertain. The CDR3 nucleotides are TGCGGCGTTGAACGGCAATTCGTCGCAGATACGCCATATTTT. Translation gives CGVERQFVADTPYF.